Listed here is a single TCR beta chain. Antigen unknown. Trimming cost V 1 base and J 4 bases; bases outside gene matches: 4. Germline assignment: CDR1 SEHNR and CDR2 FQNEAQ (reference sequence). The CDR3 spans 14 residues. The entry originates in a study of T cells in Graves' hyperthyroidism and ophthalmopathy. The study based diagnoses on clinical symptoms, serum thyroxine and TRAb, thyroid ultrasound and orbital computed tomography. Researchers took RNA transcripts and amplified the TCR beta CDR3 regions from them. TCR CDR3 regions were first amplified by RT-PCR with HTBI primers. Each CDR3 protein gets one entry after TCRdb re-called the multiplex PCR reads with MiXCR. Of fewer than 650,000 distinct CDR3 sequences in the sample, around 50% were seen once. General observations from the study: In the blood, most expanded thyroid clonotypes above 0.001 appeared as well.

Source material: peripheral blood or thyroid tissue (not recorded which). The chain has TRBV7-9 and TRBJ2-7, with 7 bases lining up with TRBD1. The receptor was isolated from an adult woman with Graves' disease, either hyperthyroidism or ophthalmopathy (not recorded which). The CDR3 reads CASSLEGAEYEQYF. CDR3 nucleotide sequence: TGTGCCAGCAGCTTAGAGGGGGCGGAGTACGAGCAGTACTTC.